This paragraph reports one T cell receptor (beta chain). The data belong to a study of response to subunit inactivated influenza vaccine. TCRdb analysed the RT-PCR reads with MiXCR anew, one entry per CDR3 protein. The sample includes more than 150,000 distinct CDR3 sequences, around 8.8% of them seen just once. V gave up 5 bases and J gave up 2 bases, with 11 bases separating them. This CDR3 is 13 amino acids long. Per the germline V gene, CDR1 is DFQATT and CDR2 is SNEGSKA (reference sequence). V is TRBV20-1 and J is TRBJ2-3, with D perhaps TRBD1 (6 bases). The sample consisted of non-naive T cells sorted from PBMCs, taken on the day of vaccination. The TCR sequence derives from a man aged 45-60 years who received an inactivated influenza vaccine. In nucleotides, the CDR3 is TGCAGTGCTGAGGACAGTTACACAGATACGCAGTATTTT. Amino acids: CSAEDSYTDTQYF.